This TCR beta chain was sequenced for a study of glioma-infiltrating T cells after dendritic cell vaccination. As for the study in general: Dendritic cell vaccination trial patients had either newly diagnosed or recurrent glioblastoma. Between the early 2000s and the early 2010s, patients got autologous tumor lysate-pulsed dendritic cell vaccines.

Documented time point: after dendritic cell vaccination, including at tumor progression/relapse. No glioblastoma patient carried an isocitrate dehydrogenase mutation. Germline CDR1 SGDLS, CDR2 YYNGEE. V was clipped by 0 bases and J by 2 bases, with 8 bases between them. The CDR3 contains 15 residues. TCRdb keeps only in-frame clones here, not all; method: immunoSEQ multiplex PCR. The table lists some 90,000 clones, over 75% of them singletons. This material consisted of blood, taken after dendritic cell vaccination. The source of this sequence is a human donor with glioblastoma. This chain connects TRBV9 to TRBJ2-2; D remains unclear. CDR3 sequence: CASSVDWANTGELFF. The DNA of the CDR3 is TGTGCCAGCAGCGTAGACTGGGCCAACACCGGGGAGCTGTTTTTT.